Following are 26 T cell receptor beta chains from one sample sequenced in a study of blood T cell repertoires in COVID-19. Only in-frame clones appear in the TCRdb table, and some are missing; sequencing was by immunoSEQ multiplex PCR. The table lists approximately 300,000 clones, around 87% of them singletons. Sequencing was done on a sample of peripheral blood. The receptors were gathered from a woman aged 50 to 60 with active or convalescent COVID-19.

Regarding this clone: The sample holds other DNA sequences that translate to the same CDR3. CDR3 bases: TGCGCCAGCAGCTTGGCGGGGGAAACTGAAGCTTTCTTT. This codes for CASSLAGETEAFF. The chain links TRBV5-1 to TRBJ1-1, with D perhaps TRBD1 (5 bases). Germline lookup yields CDR1 SGHRS and CDR2 YFSETQ. The CDR3 spans 13 residues. V lost 0 bases, J lost 5 bases, and 8 bases lay in between.

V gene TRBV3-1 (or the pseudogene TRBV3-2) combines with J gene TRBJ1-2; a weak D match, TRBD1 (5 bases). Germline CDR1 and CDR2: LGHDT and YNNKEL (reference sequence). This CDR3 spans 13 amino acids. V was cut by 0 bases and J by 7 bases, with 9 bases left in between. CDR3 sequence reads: CASSQERGGGYTF. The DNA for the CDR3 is TGTGCCAGCAGCCAAGAACGCGGGGGTGGCTACACCTTC.

This CDR3 reads CASSPRDRQETQYF. CDR3 coding DNA: TGTGCCAGCTCACCTCGGGACAGGCAAGAGACCCAGTACTTC. The chain is built from TRBV18 and TRBJ2-5; 8 positions match TRBD1. The germline V gene encodes CDR1 KGHSH and CDR2 LQKENI. The CDR3 sequence is 14 residues long. V lost 3 bases and J lost 2; bases outside the gene matches: 2.

CDR3 nucleotides: TGTGCCAGCAGCCCACAGGGGAGCACAGATACGCAGTATTTT. Residues: CASSPQGSTDTQYF. The chain joins TRBV6-2 or TRBV6-3 to TRBJ2-3, with TRBD1 identical over 7 bases. The V gene end was trimmed by 6 bases and the J gene end by 0 bases; junction bases not matched to a gene: 3. Germline CDR1 reads MNHEY; CDR2 reads SVGEGT. The CDR3 runs to 14 residues.

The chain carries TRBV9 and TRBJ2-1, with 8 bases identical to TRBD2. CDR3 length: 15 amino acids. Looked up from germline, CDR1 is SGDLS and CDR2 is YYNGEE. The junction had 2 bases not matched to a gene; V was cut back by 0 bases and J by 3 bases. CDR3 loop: CASSVGGRFYNEQFF. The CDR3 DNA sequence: TGTGCCAGCAGCGTAGGCGGGAGGTTCTACAATGAGCAGTTCTTC.

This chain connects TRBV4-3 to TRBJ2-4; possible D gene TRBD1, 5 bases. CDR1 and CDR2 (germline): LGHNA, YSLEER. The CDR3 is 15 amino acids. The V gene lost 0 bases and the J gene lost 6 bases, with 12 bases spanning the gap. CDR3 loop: CASSQDQGSVNIQYF. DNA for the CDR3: TGCGCCAGCAGCCAAGATCAGGGATCAGTAAACATTCAGTACTTC.

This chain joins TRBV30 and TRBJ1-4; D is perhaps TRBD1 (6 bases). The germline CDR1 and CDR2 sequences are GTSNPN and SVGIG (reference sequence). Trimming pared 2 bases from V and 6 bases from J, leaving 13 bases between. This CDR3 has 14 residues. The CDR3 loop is CAWSREQGYEKLFF. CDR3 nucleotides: TGTGCCTGGAGTAGGGAACAGGGATATGAAAAACTGTTTTTT.

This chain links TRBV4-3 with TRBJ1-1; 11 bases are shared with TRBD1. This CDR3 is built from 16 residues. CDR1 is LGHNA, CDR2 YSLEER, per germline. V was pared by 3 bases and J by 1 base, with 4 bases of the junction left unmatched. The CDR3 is CASSQDRGLGNTEAFF. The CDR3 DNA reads TGCGCCAGCAGCCAGGACAGGGGGCTTGGGAACACTGAAGCTTTCTTT.

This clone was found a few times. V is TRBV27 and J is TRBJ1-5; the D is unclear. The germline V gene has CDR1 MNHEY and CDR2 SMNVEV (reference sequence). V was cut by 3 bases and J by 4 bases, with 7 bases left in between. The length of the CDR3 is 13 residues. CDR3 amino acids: CASSFGNNQPQHF. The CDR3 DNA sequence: TGTGCCAGCAGTTTCGGTAATAATCAGCCCCAGCATTTT.

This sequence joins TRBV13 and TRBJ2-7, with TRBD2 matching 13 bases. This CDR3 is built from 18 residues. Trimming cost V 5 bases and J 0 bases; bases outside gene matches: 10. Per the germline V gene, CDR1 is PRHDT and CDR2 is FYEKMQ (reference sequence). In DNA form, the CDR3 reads TGTGCCAGCAGCCCCTCCCCCGGGACTAGCGGGACCTCCTACGAGCAGTACTTC. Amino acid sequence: CASSPSPGTSGTSYEQYF. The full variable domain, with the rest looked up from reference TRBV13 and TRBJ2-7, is AAGVIQSPRHLIKEKRETATLKCYPIPRHDTVYWYQQGPGQDPQFLISFYEKMQSDKGSIPDRFSAQQFSDYHSELNMSSLELGDSALYFCASSPSPGTSGTSYEQYFGPGTRLTVT.

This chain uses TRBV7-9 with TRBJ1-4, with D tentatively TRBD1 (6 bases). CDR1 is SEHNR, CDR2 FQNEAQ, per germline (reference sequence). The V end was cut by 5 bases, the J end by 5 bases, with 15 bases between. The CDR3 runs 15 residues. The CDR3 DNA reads TGTGCCAGCAGCCCAGCAGGGGTTTCAAATGAAAAACTGTTTTTT. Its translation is CASSPAGVSNEKLFF.

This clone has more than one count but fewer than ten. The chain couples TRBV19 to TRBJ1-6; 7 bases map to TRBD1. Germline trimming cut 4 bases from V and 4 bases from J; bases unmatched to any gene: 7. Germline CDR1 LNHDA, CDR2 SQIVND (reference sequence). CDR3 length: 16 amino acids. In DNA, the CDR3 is TGTGCCAGTAGTACCGGGACAGCGATTTATAATTCACCCCTCCACTTT. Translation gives CASSTGTAIYNSPLHF.

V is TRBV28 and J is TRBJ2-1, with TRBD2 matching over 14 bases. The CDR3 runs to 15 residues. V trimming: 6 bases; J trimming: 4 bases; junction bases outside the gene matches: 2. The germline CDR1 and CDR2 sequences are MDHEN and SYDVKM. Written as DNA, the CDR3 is TGTGCCAGCAGGGGGACTAGCGGGAGTTACAATGAGCAGTTCTTC. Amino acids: CASRGTSGSYNEQFF.

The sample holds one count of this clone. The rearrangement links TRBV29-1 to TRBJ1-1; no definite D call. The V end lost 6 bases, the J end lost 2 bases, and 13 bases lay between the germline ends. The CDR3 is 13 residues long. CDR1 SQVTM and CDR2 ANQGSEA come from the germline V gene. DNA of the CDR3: TGCAGCGTCTCCCGGGAGGGAAACACTGAAGCTTTCTTT. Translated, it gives CSVSREGNTEAFF.

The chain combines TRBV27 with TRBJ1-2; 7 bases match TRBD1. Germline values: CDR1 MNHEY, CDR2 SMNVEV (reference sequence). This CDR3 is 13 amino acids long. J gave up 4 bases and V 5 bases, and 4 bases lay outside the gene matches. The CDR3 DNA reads TGTGCCAGCAGTCGGGACAGAAGCTATGGCTACACCTTC. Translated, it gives CASSRDRSYGYTF.

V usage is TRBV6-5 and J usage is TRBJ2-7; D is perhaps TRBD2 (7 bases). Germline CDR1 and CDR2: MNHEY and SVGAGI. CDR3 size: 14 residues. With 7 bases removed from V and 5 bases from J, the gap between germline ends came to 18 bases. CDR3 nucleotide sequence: TGTGCCAGCACCAAAGGTCGGGGGGCGAACGAGCAGTACTTC. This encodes CASTKGRGANEQYF.

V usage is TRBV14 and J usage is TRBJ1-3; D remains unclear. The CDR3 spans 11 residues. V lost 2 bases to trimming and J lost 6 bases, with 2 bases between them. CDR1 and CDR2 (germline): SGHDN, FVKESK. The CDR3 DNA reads TGTGCCAGCAGCCAACTAAACACCATATATTTT. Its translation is CASSQLNTIYF.

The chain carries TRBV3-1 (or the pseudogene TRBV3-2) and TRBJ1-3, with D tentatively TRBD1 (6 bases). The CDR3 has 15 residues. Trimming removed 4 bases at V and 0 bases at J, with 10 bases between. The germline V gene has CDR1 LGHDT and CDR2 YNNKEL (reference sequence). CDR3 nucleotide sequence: TGTGCCAGCAGCCGAGGGGGGGGCTCTGGAAACACCATATATTTT. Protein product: CASSRGGGSGNTIYF.

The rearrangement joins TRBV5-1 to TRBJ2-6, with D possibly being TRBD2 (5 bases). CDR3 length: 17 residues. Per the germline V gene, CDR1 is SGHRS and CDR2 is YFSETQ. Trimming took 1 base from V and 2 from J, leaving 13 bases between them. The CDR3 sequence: CASSLYPPGTGANVLTF. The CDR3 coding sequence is TGCGCCAGCAGCTTGTACCCGCCGGGGACTGGGGCCAACGTCCTGACTTTC.

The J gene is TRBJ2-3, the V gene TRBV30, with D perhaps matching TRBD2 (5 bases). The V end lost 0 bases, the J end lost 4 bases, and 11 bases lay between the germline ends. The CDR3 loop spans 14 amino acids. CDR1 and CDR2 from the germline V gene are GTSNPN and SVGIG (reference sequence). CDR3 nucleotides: TGTGCCTGGAGTGTCCGAGGGTTCGCAGATACGCAGTATTTT. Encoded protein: CAWSVRGFADTQYF.

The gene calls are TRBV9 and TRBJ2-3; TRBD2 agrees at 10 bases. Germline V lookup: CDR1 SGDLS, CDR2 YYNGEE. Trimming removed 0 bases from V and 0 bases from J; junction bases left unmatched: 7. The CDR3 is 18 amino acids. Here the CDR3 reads CASSVAYRTSGSTDTQYF. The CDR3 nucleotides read TGTGCCAGCAGCGTAGCGTATCGGACTAGCGGTAGCACAGATACGCAGTATTTT.

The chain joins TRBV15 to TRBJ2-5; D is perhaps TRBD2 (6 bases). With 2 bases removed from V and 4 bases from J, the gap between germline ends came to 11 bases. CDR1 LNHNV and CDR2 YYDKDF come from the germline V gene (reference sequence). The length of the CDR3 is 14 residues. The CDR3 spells CATSRLMGGETQYF. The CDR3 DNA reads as TGTGCCACCAGCAGACTCATGGGGGGAGAGACCCAGTACTTC.

The CDR3 nucleotides read TGTGCCAGCAGTCCCGGACAGGGCTACGAGCAGTACTTC. It codes for CASSPGQGYEQYF. The chain combines TRBV12-3 or TRBV12-4 with TRBJ2-7; TRBD1 matches 8 bases. Germline trimming cut 5 bases from V and 3 bases from J; bases unmatched to any gene: 3. The length of the CDR3 is 13 residues.

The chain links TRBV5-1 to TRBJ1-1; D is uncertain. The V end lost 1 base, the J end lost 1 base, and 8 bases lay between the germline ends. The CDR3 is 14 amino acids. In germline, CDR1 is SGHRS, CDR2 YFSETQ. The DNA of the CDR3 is TGCGCCAGCAGCTTGACAGTGTCGAACACTGAAGCTTTCTTT. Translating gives CASSLTVSNTEAFF.

CDR3 region: CASSFRDRGYWYEQYF. CDR3 sequence (DNA): TGTGCCAGCAGTTTTCGTGACAGGGGGTATTGGTACGAGCAGTACTTC. This rearrangement joins TRBV28 to TRBJ2-7; the match to TRBD1 covers 9 bases. The CDR3 contains 16 residues. V lost 3 bases to trimming and J lost 4 bases; unmatched junction nucleotides: 10. The germline CDR1 and CDR2 sequences are MDHEN and SYDVKM.

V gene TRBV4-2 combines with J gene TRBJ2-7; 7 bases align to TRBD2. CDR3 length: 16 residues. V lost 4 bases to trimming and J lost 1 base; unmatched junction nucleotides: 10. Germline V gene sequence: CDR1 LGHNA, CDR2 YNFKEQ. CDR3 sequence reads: CASSPRGDSGSYEQYF. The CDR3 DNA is TGTGCCAGCAGCCCGAGGGGTGATAGCGGGTCCTACGAGCAGTACTTC.